This TCR beta chain was captured by sequencing in a study of blood T cell repertoires in COVID-19. Germline values: CDR1 SGHVS, CDR2 FNYEAQ. The CDR3 is made up of 14 amino acids. V shed 2 bases and J shed 7 bases, with 12 bases lying between them. Participants were aged about 18 to 90 years from some 24 US areas. Cohort assignment relied on participant-reported clinical history. Study processing details: Counts of nucleated cells, estimated from reference gene primer amplification, were obtained. TCRdb's table, derived via immunoSEQ multiplex PCR, lists solely in-frame clones and lacks some. V and J calls and clone size are those listed in that table; D and trimming were worked out from the DNA. The table shows around 310,000 clones, with around 90% occurring only once. This clone was observed a single time.

The rearrangement joins TRBV7-6 to TRBJ1-5; weak D call: TRBD1 (5 bases). This clonotype was sampled from a man aged 30 to 39 who had recovered from COVID-19. Source material: PBMCs or T cells enriched from blood (not recorded which). The CDR3 sequence: CASSLRGPGQPQHF. The CDR3 bases are TGTGCCAGCAGCTTAAGGGGTCCCGGGCAGCCCCAGCATTTT.